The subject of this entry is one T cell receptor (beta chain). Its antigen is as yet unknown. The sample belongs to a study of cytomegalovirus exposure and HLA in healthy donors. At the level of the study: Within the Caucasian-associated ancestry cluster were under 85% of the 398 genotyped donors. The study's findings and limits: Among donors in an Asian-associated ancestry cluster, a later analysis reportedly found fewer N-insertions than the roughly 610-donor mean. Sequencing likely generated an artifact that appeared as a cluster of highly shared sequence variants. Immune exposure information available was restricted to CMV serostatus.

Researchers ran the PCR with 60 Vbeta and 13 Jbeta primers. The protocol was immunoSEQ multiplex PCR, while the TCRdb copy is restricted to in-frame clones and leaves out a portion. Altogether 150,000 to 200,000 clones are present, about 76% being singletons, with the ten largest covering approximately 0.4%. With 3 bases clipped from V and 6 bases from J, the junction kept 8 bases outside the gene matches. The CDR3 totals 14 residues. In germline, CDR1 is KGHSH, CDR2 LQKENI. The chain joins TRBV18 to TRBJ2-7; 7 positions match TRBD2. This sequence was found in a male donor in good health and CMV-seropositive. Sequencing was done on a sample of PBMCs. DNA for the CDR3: TGTGCCAGCTCACCGGCAACTAGCGATCCCGAGCAGTACTTC. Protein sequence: CASSPATSDPEQYF.